Below, 30 T cell receptor beta chains from the same sample are listed, as sequenced in a study of molecular identifiers for immune sequencing clone quantification (dated by TCRdb to the late 2010s). Libraries were made using PCR. TCRdb shows the sequencer as Illumina HiSeq 4000. Using fastp at Q25 and MiXCR, TCRdb reprocessed the public reads and kept productive beta chains. Identical CDR3 proteins give one entry, which carries the most common genes and DNA. This sample comprises more than 450,000 distinct CDR3 sequences, over 20% of them detected only once. The top ten hold around 0.86% of the sample. The specimen was naive CD8+ T cells from blood, with Jurkat cell RNA spiked in. What the cell subset or site label conveys for this sample: FACS-sorted CD8+CD4-CCR7+CD45RA+ naive T cells. These receptors were taken from a human donor in good health. Some libraries in this study had Jurkat cell RNA spiked in.

CDR3 sequence reads: CASSQDRAPYNEQFF. Written as DNA, the CDR3 is TGCGCCAGCAGCCAGGACAGGGCCCCTTACAATGAGCAGTTCTTC. The V and J genes are TRBV4-3 and TRBJ2-1, with TRBD1 identical over 8 bases. Germline-derived CDR1 and CDR2 are LGHNA and YSLEER. This CDR3 comprises 15 residues. V was clipped by 3 bases and J by 4 bases; unmatched bases: 5.

The CDR3 protein is CASSQDRGFGELFF. The CDR3 bases are TGCGCCAGCAGCCAAGATCGAGGGTTCGGGGAGCTGTTTTTT. This sequence joins TRBV4-3 and TRBJ2-2, with TRBD2 as a possible D gene (5 bases). Germline V gives CDR1 LGHNA, CDR2 YSLEER. The CDR3 has 14 amino acids. V gave up 0 bases and J gave up 7 bases, with 9 bases separating them.

This clonotype occurred many times. The chain couples TRBV30 to TRBJ2-7; no clear D gene. Germline values: CDR1 GTSNPN, CDR2 SVGIG (reference sequence). The CDR3 length is 12 residues. The V end was cut by 2 bases, the J end by 3 bases, with 8 bases between. The CDR3 nucleotides read TGTGCCTGGAGTCAAACGGGCTACGAGCAGTACTTC. Translation gives CAWSQTGYEQYF. Using reference TRBV30 and TRBJ2-7 for the parts outside the CDR3, the full variable domain is SQTIHQWPATLVQPVGSPLSLECTVEGTSNPNLYWYRQAAGRGLQLLFYSVGIGQISSEVPQNLSASRPQDRQFILSSKKLLLSDSGFYLCAWSQTGYEQYFGPGTRLTVT.

This clonotype was found a few times. V and J are TRBV2 and TRBJ2-1, with D maybe TRBD2 (5 bases). This CDR3 has 16 amino acids. Trimming shortened V by 5 bases and J by 8 bases, and 22 bases separated the two germline ends. Germline V lookup: CDR1 SNHLY, CDR2 FYNNEI. The CDR3 DNA sequence: TGTGCCAGCAGTCCTCCCATATTAAAACTAGGGTATGAGCAGTTCTTC. It encodes CASSPPILKLGYEQFF.

With regard to this clonotype: This may be a read error, as it is one base from a much larger clone. The V gene is TRBV29-1, the J gene TRBJ2-7; no firm D call. This CDR3 is 12 amino acids long. Germline V gene data show CDR1 as SQVTM and CDR2 as ANQGSEA. The CDR3 bases are TGCGGCGTTGAACTCCCCGACTACGAGCAGTACTTC. This gives the protein CGVELPDYEQYF.

This clonotype was counted a few times. The V call is TRBV19, the J call TRBJ1-1; 9 nucleotides match TRBD1. The CDR3 contains 13 residues. The junction had 7 bases not matched to a gene; V was cut back by 7 bases and J by 7 bases. Germline CDR1 LNHDA, CDR2 SQIVND (reference sequence). CDR3 nucleotides: TGTGCCAGTACTAAGACAGGGGGGGTTGAAGCTTTCTTT. This encodes CASTKTGGVEAFF. Drawing the rest from reference TRBV19 and TRBJ1-1, the complete variable domain is DGGITQSPKYLFRKEGQNVTLSCEQNLNHDAMYWYRQDPGQGLRLIYYSQIVNDFQKGDIAEGYSVSREKKESFPLTVTSAQKNPTAFYLCASTKTGGVEAFFGQGTRLTVV.

This clonotype has only a few counts. The rearrangement links TRBV13 to TRBJ2-7; TRBD1 might be the D (6 bases). This CDR3 is 14 amino acids long. The V end was cut by 8 bases, the J end by 2 bases, with 16 bases between. The germline V gene has CDR1 PRHDT and CDR2 FYEKMQ (reference sequence). The CDR3, as DNA: TGTGCCAGCCTCGCGAAGGACAGCACCTACGAGCAGTACTTC. Amino acids: CASLAKDSTYEQYF.

In regard to this clonotype: Just one base apart from a much larger clone, this may be a read error. CDR3 nucleotide sequence: TGTGCCAGCAGAGCCGGGACAGTGGGACCGAACACTGAAGCTTTCTTT. As protein: CASRAGTVGPNTEAFF. The chain carries TRBV12-3 or TRBV12-4 and TRBJ1-1, with 7 bases fitting TRBD1. V lost 6 bases to trimming and J lost 1 base; unmatched junction nucleotides: 11. CDR3 length: 16 residues.

This clonotype showed up just a few times. This sequence joins TRBV7-6 and TRBJ1-1; no clear D gene. This CDR3 spans 14 amino acids. Trimming left V 2 bases short and J 7 bases short, with 14 bases between. CDR1 and CDR2 from the germline V gene are SGHVS and FNYEAQ. CDR3 nucleotides: TGTGCCAGCAGCTTATCCCCCGGACCTTTTGAAGCTTTCTTT. Encoded protein: CASSLSPGPFEAFF. Drawing the rest from reference TRBV7-6 and TRBJ1-1, the complete variable domain is GAGVSQSPRYKVTKRGQDVALRCDPISGHVSLYWYRQALGQGPEFLTYFNYEAQQDKSGLPNDRFSAERPEGSISTLTIQRTEQRDSAMYRCASSLSPGPFEAFFGQGTRLTVV.

The chain is built from TRBV10-1 and TRBJ1-1; D gene unclear. This CDR3 is 12 amino acids long. V dropped 1 base and J dropped 8 bases, with 8 bases sitting between them. The V gene's germline CDR1 is WNHNN and CDR2 SYGVQD (reference sequence). The CDR3 sequence: CASSEFGQEAFF. CDR3 coding DNA: TGCGCCAGCAGTGAGTTTGGGCAAGAAGCTTTCTTT.

Many counts were recorded for this clonotype. This chain links TRBV6-2 or TRBV6-3 with TRBJ2-7; D gene uncertain. This CDR3 is 13 amino acids long. Germline-derived CDR1 and CDR2 are MNHEY and SVGEGT. V was cut by 0 bases and J by 2 bases, with 5 bases left in between. The CDR3 sequence: CASSYSGPYEQYF. CDR3 DNA sequence: TGTGCCAGCAGTTACTCCGGGCCCTACGAGCAGTACTTC.

The rearrangement uses TRBV5-1 and TRBJ2-4; D might be TRBD2 (6 bases). Germline assignment: CDR1 SGHRS and CDR2 YFSETQ. The CDR3 length is 18 residues. Trimming removed 3 bases at V and 0 bases at J, with 19 bases between. CDR3 in amino acids: CASSSTGLGILAKNIQYF. The CDR3 DNA sequence: TGCGCCAGCAGCTCAACGGGACTGGGGATTCTAGCCAAAAACATTCAGTACTTC.

Note on this clonotype: This may stem from a read error, because a much larger clone lies one nucleotide away. This chain links TRBV7-9 with TRBJ1-4; 7 nucleotides align to TRBD1. Germline lookup yields CDR1 SEHNR and CDR2 FQNEAQ (reference sequence). This CDR3 is built from 16 residues. The CDR3 spells CASSYGTVLSSEKPFF. Here the CDR3 DNA reads TGTGCCAGCAGCTACGGGACAGTACTCTCTTCGGAAAAACCGTTTTTT.

The gene calls are TRBV3-1 and TRBJ1-6; D unclear. V was cut by 0 bases and J by 9 bases, with 6 bases left in between. Germline V gene sequence: CDR1 LGHDT, CDR2 YNNKEL (reference sequence). The CDR3 has 13 amino acids. The CDR3 loop reads CASSQEMVSPLHF. Written as DNA, the CDR3 is TGTGCCAGCAGCCAAGAGATGGTTTCACCCCTCCACTTT.

This clonotype was seen once. The chain employs TRBV27 and TRBJ2-5; the D is unclear. In germline, CDR1 is MNHEY, CDR2 SMNVEV (reference sequence). This CDR3 has 14 amino acids. V dropped 0 bases and J dropped 9 bases, with 14 bases sitting between them. CDR3 in amino acids: CASSLSVGVTAQYF. The CDR3 coding sequence is TGTGCCAGCAGTTTATCCGTCGGTGTTACGGCCCAGTACTTC.

This clonotype was seen ten or more times. CDR3 sequence (DNA): TGCAGCGTCGCAGACAGATACACTGAAGCTTTCTTT. It encodes CSVADRYTEAFF. The chain links TRBV29-1 to TRBJ1-1; D perhaps matches TRBD1 (5 bases). The CDR3 is 12 amino acids. Trimming pared 6 bases from V and 3 bases from J, leaving 11 bases between. Germline V CDR1 and CDR2: SQVTM, ANQGSEA.

This clonotype appeared a few times. The rearrangement uses TRBV20-1 and TRBJ2-1; D is perhaps TRBD1 (6 bases). This CDR3 contains 15 residues. Germline-derived CDR1 and CDR2 are DFQATT and SNEGSKA (reference sequence). The V end lost 4 bases, the J end lost 8 bases, and 21 bases lay between the germline ends. CDR3 nucleotides: TGCAGTGCTACGGTTAACTTCCTTCCAGGGGATGAGCAGTTCTTC. Its protein product is CSATVNFLPGDEQFF.

The table lists this clonotype with many counts. The CDR3 DNA reads TGTGCCAGCACGGAAAGTTTAATTGGGGTTGGAACAGATACGCAGTATTTT. Translation gives CASTESLIGVGTDTQYF. The gene calls are TRBV7-9 and TRBJ2-3; D is unclear. The CDR3 is 17 residues long. V was cut by 7 bases and J by 3 bases, with 23 bases left in between. CDR1 SEHNR and CDR2 FQNEAQ come from the germline V gene (reference sequence). The entire variable domain, with the rest obtained from reference TRBV7-9 and TRBJ2-3, is as follows: DTGVSQNPRHKITKRGQNVTFRCDPISEHNRLYWYRQTLGQGPEFLTYFQNEAQLEKSRLLSDRFSAERPKGSFSTLEIQRTEQGDSAMYLCASTESLIGVGTDTQYFGPGTRLTVL.

The sample holds many counts of this clonotype. The chain has TRBV28 and TRBJ2-7; no clear D gene. The germline gives CDR1 MDHEN, CDR2 SYDVKM. The V end lost 8 bases, the J end lost 6 bases, and 17 bases lay between the germline ends. CDR3 length: 13 amino acids. In nucleotides, the CDR3 is TGTGCCAGCTCCCTTAGGGTCGCAGGCGAGCAGTACTTC. It codes for CASSLRVAGEQYF.

About this clonotype itself: Just one base apart from a much larger clone, this may be a read error. The chain couples TRBV7-6 to TRBJ2-2; the D call may be TRBD1 or TRBD2 (5 bases each). Germline CDR1 and CDR2: SGHVS and FNYEAQ. CDR3 length: 14 amino acids. The CDR3 spells CASSSLGPTGEPFF. CDR3 in DNA: TGTGCCAGCAGCTCCTTGGGGCCCACCGGGGAGCCGTTTTTT.

There are a few counts of this clonotype. The chain carries TRBV5-6 and TRBJ1-5; 9 nucleotides match TRBD1. Germline V gene sequence: CDR1 SGHDT, CDR2 YYEEEE. Trimming took 4 bases from V and 2 from J; bases not matched to a gene: 7. The CDR3 covers 16 residues. In DNA, the CDR3 is TGTGCCAGCAGCATCAGGACAGGGGTCCGCAATCAGCCCCAGCATTTT. Amino acid sequence: CASSIRTGVRNQPQHF.

The chain has TRBV27 and TRBJ2-1; tentatively, D is TRBD1 or TRBD2 (5 bases each). The ends were cut back, 6 bases at V and 2 bases at J, with 14 bases in the middle. The CDR3 contains 15 residues. Germline V gives CDR1 MNHEY, CDR2 SMNVEV (reference sequence). The DNA for the CDR3 is TGTGCCAGCAGACCCGCCCGGGGCACCTACAATGAGCAGTTCTTC. This codes for CASRPARGTYNEQFF.

The chain employs TRBV28 and TRBJ2-7; 9 positions agree with TRBD2. CDR1 is MDHEN, CDR2 SYDVKM, per germline. This CDR3 contains 14 residues. J lost 3 bases, V lost 7 bases, and 7 bases had no gene match. DNA for the CDR3: TGTGCCAGCACCTATAGCGGGAGAAACTACGAGCAGTACTTC. The encoded protein is CASTYSGRNYEQYF.

Remarks on this clonotype: A read error may explain this, as a much larger clone is one base away. This chain links TRBV7-9 with TRBJ1-4; TRBD1 agrees at 7 bases. Per germline, CDR1 SEHNR and CDR2 FQNEAQ (reference sequence). The CDR3 consists of 17 residues. CDR3 residues: CTSSGTAGQATNEKLFF. CDR3 coding DNA: TGTACCAGCAGCGGCACTGCAGGACAGGCAACTAATGAAAAACTGTTTTTT.

The CDR3 protein is CTSSLVSQTDTQYF. CDR3 nucleotides: TGTACTAGCAGCTTAGTATCCCAGACAGATACGCAGTATTTT. The V call is TRBV7-6, the J call TRBJ2-3; D possibly corresponds to TRBD2 (6 bases). The length of the CDR3 is 14 residues. The germline gives CDR1 SGHVS, CDR2 FNYEAQ.

This clonotype was observed at least ten times. This chain joins TRBV20-1 and TRBJ2-3; D possibly corresponds to TRBD2 (6 bases). V gave up 6 bases and J gave up 2 bases, with 18 bases separating them. The CDR3 loop spans 15 amino acids. Per germline, CDR1 DFQATT and CDR2 SNEGSKA (reference sequence). The CDR3 loop is CSAPGSGPDTDTQYF. The CDR3 DNA reads TGCAGTGCCCCCGGTAGCGGTCCTGACACAGATACGCAGTATTTT.

As DNA, the CDR3 is TGTGCCAGCAGCTGGCGGGGGAGGTACGAGCAGTACTTC. Its protein is CASSWRGRYEQYF. This rearrangement joins TRBV11-1 to TRBJ2-7; TRBD2 agrees at 7 bases. After removal of 4 bases from V and 4 bases from J, the junction contained 4 bases not matched to a gene. The CDR3 runs 13 residues. CDR1 is SGHAT, CDR2 FQDESV, per germline (reference sequence).

This clonotype showed up many times. The chain recombines TRBV20-1 with TRBJ2-7, with D tentatively TRBD1 or TRBD2 (5 bases each). The V gene lost 6 bases and the J gene lost 2 bases, with 20 bases spanning the gap. The CDR3 runs 15 residues. CDR1 and CDR2 from the germline V gene are DFQATT and SNEGSKA (reference sequence). The CDR3 nucleotides read TGCAGTGCCAGACTCAAGGGGCGGGTTGCCTACGAGCAGTACTTC. Translating it yields CSARLKGRVAYEQYF.

This clonotype has ten or more counts. V and J are TRBV7-6 and TRBJ2-3, with D possibly being TRBD1 or TRBD2 (5 bases each). V dropped 5 bases and J dropped 1 base, with 19 bases sitting between them. Per the germline V gene, CDR1 is SGHVS and CDR2 is FNYEAQ. The CDR3 spans 17 residues. This CDR3 is CASSRKTGRGRTDTQYF. In nucleotides, the CDR3 is TGTGCCAGCAGCCGCAAAACGGGGCGAGGGCGCACAGATACGCAGTATTTT. Based on the CDR3 plus reference TRBV7-6 and TRBJ2-3, the full variable domain is GAGVSQSPRYKVTKRGQDVALRCDPISGHVSLYWYRQALGQGPEFLTYFNYEAQQDKSGLPNDRFSAERPEGSISTLTIQRTEQRDSAMYRCASSRKTGRGRTDTQYFGPGTRLTVL.

With regard to this clonotype: This could be a read error, since a much larger clone is one nucleotide away. The gene calls are TRBV29-1 and TRBJ2-5, with D possibly matching TRBD1 (6 bases). Germline-derived CDR1 and CDR2 are SQVTM and ANQGSEA. The length of the CDR3 is 12 residues. Trimming took off 7 bases at V and 3 bases at J, with 12 bases between the two ends. In nucleotides, the CDR3 is TGCAGCGCTGAGCACAGGGAAGAGACCCAGTACTTC. As protein: CSAEHREETQYF.